This T cell receptor beta chain is drawn from a study of blood T cell repertoires in COVID-19. As processed by the authors: Researchers report that nucleated cell counts were estimated from reference gene primer amplification. TCRdb's copy holds only in-frame clones and misses some; the assay was immunoSEQ multiplex PCR. V and J calls and clone size come straight from that table; D and trimming were deduced from the DNA. The repertoire consists of approximately 260,000 clones, with about 89% occurring once and the leading ten covering over 1.5%. This CDR3 region has 15 residues. Deletions cut 5 bases from V and 4 bases from J, with 14 bases between. Per the germline V gene, CDR1 is SGHNT and CDR2 is YENEEA.

V gene TRBV11-3 combines with J gene TRBJ2-2; possible D gene TRBD1, 5 bases. The sequence derives from a woman aged 18-29 years who had recovered from COVID-19. Sequences were obtained from PBMCs or T cells enriched from blood (not recorded which). Here the CDR3 DNA reads TGTGCCAGCAGCGTCAGGGAATGGGGCACCGGGGAGCTGTTTTTT. As protein: CASSVREWGTGELFF.